The T cell receptor (beta chain) under discussion was sequenced for a study of T cells in Graves' hyperthyroidism and ophthalmopathy. Study-level points and caveats: Ophthalmopathy was told apart from stable hyperthyroidism by a 13 V-J model.

This clonotype was detected a few times. Its cognate antigen is unknown. The source material, RNA transcripts, was used to amplify TCR beta CDR3 regions. With the HTBI primer set, the TCR CDR3 went through a first round of RT-PCR. TCRdb redid the calling of the multiplex PCR reads with MiXCR, one entry per CDR3 protein. The sample lists a few hundred thousand distinct CDR3 sequences, approximately 48% occurring once. Material for sequencing was peripheral blood or thyroid tissue (not recorded which). The receptor was derived from an adult woman with Graves' disease, either hyperthyroidism or ophthalmopathy (not recorded which).

Written as DNA, the CDR3 is TGTGCCAGCAGCCAACAGTACACCGGGGAGCTGTTTTTT. Residues: CASSQQYTGELFF. This chain connects TRBV4-2 to TRBJ2-2, with D unclear. Germline-derived CDR1 and CDR2 are LGHNA and YNFKEQ. The CDR3 has 13 residues. Trimming pared 2 bases from V and 3 bases from J, leaving 4 bases between.